This TCR beta chain was recorded in a study of blood T cell repertoires in COVID-19. About the study: The United States, Italy and Spain were the sources of the acute and convalescent COVID-19 samples. The cDNA or gDNA used as material had been derived from T cells, B-cell-depleted T cells, or PBMCs.

The CDR3 is 15 amino acids. Trimming removed 0 bases at V and 4 bases at J, with 13 bases between. The germline V gene has CDR1 SGDLS and CDR2 YYNGEE. The protocol was immunoSEQ multiplex PCR, while the TCRdb copy is restricted to in-frame clones and leaves out a portion. The sample has about 56,000 clones, more than 80% seen once. The sequenced material came from peripheral blood. The chain joins TRBV9 to TRBJ1-1; D is ambiguous. This clonotype was sampled from a human donor in a cohort sampled during active COVID-19. CDR3 in DNA: TGTGCCAGCAGCGTAGGGGTCGGAGGCACCACTGAAGCTTTCTTT. This sequence encodes CASSVGVGGTTEAFF.